The 20 T cell receptor beta chains below all came from one sample that was sequenced in a study of CD4 and CD8 cells across lung adenocarcinoma regions. MiXCR, applied by TCRdb to the PCR reads, yields one record per CDR3 protein. This table holds about 3,200 distinct CDR3 sequences, about 59% found once. Material for sequencing was CD4+ T cells from the margin of a lung tumor. All receptors come from a male donor with lung adenocarcinoma. The CD4 and CD8 labels of this study may be unreliable.

Turning to this clonotype: The conserved final phenylalanine or tryptophan is absent from the CDR3, which likely points to a read error. The DNA is omitted, as the CDR3 cannot be located on it reliably, and the CDR3 follows TCRdb's listing. The chain employs TRBV10-3 and TRBJ2-1; the table calls TRBD2, which could not be checked here. Germline CDR1 ENHRY, CDR2 SYGVKD. The CDR3 extends over 24 residues, inclusive of both ends. Here the CDR3 reads CAMVASLLPLAFAVEGATWRRLWP.

The CDR3, as DNA: TGTGCCAGCCAACAGGGAACCAATCAGCCCCAGCATTTT. This translates into CASQQGTNQPQHF. V is TRBV6-1 and J is TRBJ1-5; the D gene is possibly TRBD1 (6 bases). V was shortened by 8 bases and J by 3 bases, with 11 bases between the two germline ends. The CDR3 loop spans 13 amino acids. CDR1 is MNHNS and CDR2 is SASEGT in the germline V gene.

In the case of this clonotype: A much more abundant neighbour one base away suggests this may be a read error. Since no conserved phenylalanine or tryptophan closes the CDR3, a read error is the likely cause. The genes are TRBV6-1 and TRBJ2-1, with TRBD2 matching over 10 bases. Germline values: CDR1 MNHNS, CDR2 SASEGT. The junction had 3 bases not matched to a gene; V was cut back by 5 bases and J by 2 bases. This CDR3 is 15 amino acids long. The DNA of the CDR3 is TGTGCCAGCAGTCGGACTAGCGGTCCCTACAATGAGCAGTTCTTA. As protein: CASSRTSGPYNEQFL.

This chain joins TRBV5-1 and TRBJ2-2, with 14 bases aligning to TRBD2. Unmatched junction bases numbered 6, after V lost 3 bases and J lost 5 bases. The CDR3 loop spans 17 amino acids. Germline V gene data show CDR1 as SGHRS and CDR2 as YFSETQ. This CDR3 reads CASSSGTSGRVTGELFF. CDR3 DNA: TGCGCCAGCAGCTCCGGGACTAGCGGGAGAGTTACCGGGGAGCTGTTTTTT.

The chain joins TRBV6-1 to TRBJ1-2; the match to TRBD1 covers 8 bases. This CDR3 spans 14 amino acids. Germline V gene lookup returns CDR1 MNHNS and CDR2 SASEGT. V gave up 6 bases and J gave up 8 bases; unmatched junction bases: 11. CDR3 amino acids: CASRAGGAGGGYTF. In DNA, the CDR3 is TGTGCCAGCAGGGCCGGGGGGGCAGGGGGCGGCTACACCTTC.

This clonotype was seen a handful of times. The genes are TRBV12-3 or TRBV12-4 and TRBJ2-7, with unresolved D. Trimming took off 5 bases at V and 3 bases at J, with 17 bases between the two ends. The CDR3 runs to 15 residues. The CDR3 loop reads CASSKKAGDLYEQYF. In DNA form, the CDR3 reads TGTGCCAGCAGTAAAAAGGCAGGTGACCTCTACGAGCAGTACTTC.

The J gene is TRBJ2-7, the V gene TRBV6-1, with 10 bases aligning to TRBD1. The J call may be faulty, since TRBJ2-5 better matches the DNA end. Germline V gene lookup returns CDR1 MNHNS and CDR2 SASEGT. The CDR3 covers 14 residues. CDR3: CASSRDRGLETQYF. The CDR3 DNA reads TGTGCCAGCAGTCGCGACAGGGGGCTTGAGACCCAGTACTTC.

CDR3 DNA: TGTGCCAGCAGTTACAAGAGAGGTCTAGCGGGAGCGGTTGGGGCCAACGTCCTGACTTTC. Translating it yields CASSYKRGLAGAVGANVLTF. The gene calls are TRBV6-2 or TRBV6-3 and TRBJ2-6; 10 bases map to TRBD2. CDR1 is MNHEY, CDR2 SVGEGT, per germline. The CDR3 sequence is 20 residues long. J lost 3 bases, V lost 2 bases, and 13 bases had no gene match.

The chain employs TRBV7-2 and TRBJ2-5; D not resolved. Germline CDR1 and CDR2: SGHTA and FQGNSA. Deletions cut 0 bases from V and 5 bases from J, with 7 bases between. CDR3 length equals 13 residues. The CDR3 DNA reads as TGTGCCAGCAGCTTAGCTAAGGAGGAGACCCAGTACTTC. It specifies CASSLAKEETQYF.

This chain uses TRBV7-2 with TRBJ2-4; D possibly corresponds to TRBD2 (5 bases). The tail of the sequence fits TRBJ2-7 better, so the J call may be wrong. CDR3 length: 15 amino acids. Germline CDR1 and CDR2: SGHTA and FQGNSA. The CDR3 is CASSSSGLISYEQYF. In DNA, the CDR3 is TGTGCCAGCAGCTCCTCCGGACTGATCTCCTACGAGCAGTACTTC.

V and J are TRBV6-1 and TRBJ2-1; D is ambiguous. Deletions cut 5 bases from V and 0 bases from J, with 20 bases between. The CDR3 loop spans 18 amino acids. The V gene's germline CDR1 is MNHNS and CDR2 SASEGT. CDR3 nucleotide sequence: TGTGCCAGCAGTACCCCGCCGTACAGCAATACCTCCTACAATGAGCAGTTCTTC. Translating it yields CASSTPPYSNTSYNEQFF.

Worth noting for this clonotype: Just one base apart from a much larger clone, this may be a read error. The chain employs TRBV25-1 and TRBJ2-2, with a tentative D call TRBD2 (5 bases). The CDR3 consists of 13 residues. Germline CDR1 reads MGHDK; CDR2 reads SYGVNS. In DNA, the CDR3 is TGTGCCAGCAGTGAACTCGAGGCCGGGGAGCTGTATTTT. It specifies CASSELEAGELYF.

This chain joins TRBV5-1 and TRBJ2-1; 10 bases are a match to TRBD1. CDR3 length equals 17 residues. CDR1 is SGHRS and CDR2 is YFSETQ in the germline V gene. V lost 3 bases to trimming and J lost 2 bases; unmatched junction nucleotides: 8. The CDR3 region is CASSSGTGVRTYNEQFF. The CDR3 region has the DNA TGCGCCAGCAGCTCCGGGACAGGGGTTCGGACCTACAATGAGCAGTTCTTC. Based on the CDR3 plus reference TRBV5-1 and TRBJ2-1, the full variable domain is KAGVTQTPRYLIKTRGQQVTLSCSPISGHRSVSWYQQTPGQGLQFLFEYFSETQRNKGNFPGRFSGRQFSNSRSEMNVSTLELGDSALYLCASSSGTGVRTYNEQFFGPGTRLTVL.

V usage is TRBV11-1 and J usage is TRBJ2-1; D call uncertain. This CDR3 has 15 amino acids. Trimming removed 1 base at V and 0 bases at J, with 7 bases between. Germline V CDR1 and CDR2: SGHAT, FQDESV (reference sequence). CDR3 DNA: TGTGCCAGCAGCTTAGGGTCGAGCTCCTACAATGAGCAGTTCTTC. This encodes CASSLGSSSYNEQFF.

The J gene is TRBJ2-5, the V gene TRBV7-8; D may be TRBD2 (6 bases). Trimming cost V 7 bases and J 1 base, with 16 bases left between them. Germline V gene sequence: CDR1 SGHVS, CDR2 FQNEAQ. The length of the CDR3 is 15 residues. CDR3 sequence reads: CASTLVAGIQETQYF. For the CDR3, the DNA is TGTGCCAGCACCCTAGTGGCGGGGATCCAAGAGACCCAGTACTTC. Full variable domain (rest looked up from reference TRBV7-8 and TRBJ2-5): GAGVSQSPRYKVAKRGQDVALRCDPISGHVSLFWYQQALGQGPEFLTYFQNEAQLDKSGLPSDRFFAERPEGSVSTLKIQRTQQEDSAVYLCASTLVAGIQETQYFGPGTRLLVL.

Points on this clonotype: Relative to the germline gene, one junction end is altered; a read error may explain this. The chain combines TRBV7-7 with TRBJ2-3, with 8 bases identical to TRBD2. The CDR3 is 14 amino acids. Germline V gene data show CDR1 as SSHAT and CDR2 as FNYEAQ (reference sequence). Here the CDR3 DNA reads TGTGCTAGCAGCTTAGCGGGGACCGCAGATACGCAGTATTTT. Translation: CASSLAGTADTQYF.

The rearrangement links TRBV6-1 to TRBJ2-5; D possibly corresponds to TRBD1 (5 bases). The J call may not be correct, given that the DNA end is closer to TRBJ2-7. CDR3 length equals 13 residues. Germline-derived CDR1 and CDR2 are MNHNS and SASEGT. The CDR3 sequence: CASSVKGYGEQYF. DNA for the CDR3: TGTGCCAGCAGTGTGAAGGGGTATGGCGAGCAGTACTTC.

This clonotype was recorded a few times. V usage is TRBV6-1 and J usage is TRBJ2-1, with 9 bases identical to TRBD1. The better agreement between TRBJ2-7 and the DNA end casts doubt on the J call. This CDR3 has 12 amino acids. CDR1 is MNHNS, CDR2 SASEGT, per germline. The CDR3 is CASSRTGVEQYF. Written as DNA, the CDR3 is TGTGCCAGCAGTCGGACAGGGGTTGAGCAGTACTTC.

A few counts support this clonotype. J is TRBJ2-1 and V is TRBV7-2; TRBD2 matches 10 bases. V gave up 4 bases and J gave up 8 bases; unmatched junction bases: 8. The CDR3 is made up of 15 amino acids. From germline, CDR1 is SGHTA and CDR2 FQGNSA. CDR3 sequence: CASSYTSGISYEQFF. CDR3 DNA sequence: TGTGCCAGCAGCTATACTAGCGGGATAAGTTATGAGCAGTTCTTC.

The genes are TRBV6-1 and TRBJ2-1; TRBD2 aligns across 7 bases. With V trimmed by 0 bases and J by 1 base, 0 bases remained unmatched. Germline V gives CDR1 MNHNS, CDR2 SASEGT. The CDR3 has 15 residues. CDR3 loop: CASSEARGSYNEQFF. CDR3 sequence (DNA): TGTGCCAGCAGTGAAGCGCGGGGGTCCTACAATGAGCAGTTCTTC.